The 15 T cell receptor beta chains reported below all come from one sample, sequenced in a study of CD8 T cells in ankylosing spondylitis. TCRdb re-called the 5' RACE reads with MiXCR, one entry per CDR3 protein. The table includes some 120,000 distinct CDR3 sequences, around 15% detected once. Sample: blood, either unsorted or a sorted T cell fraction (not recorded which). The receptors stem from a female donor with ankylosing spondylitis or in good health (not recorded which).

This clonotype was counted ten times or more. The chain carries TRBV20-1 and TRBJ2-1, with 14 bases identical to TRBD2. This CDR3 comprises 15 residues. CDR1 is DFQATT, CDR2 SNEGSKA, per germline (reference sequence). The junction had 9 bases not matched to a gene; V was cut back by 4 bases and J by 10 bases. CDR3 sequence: CSAKPGLAGAGEQFF. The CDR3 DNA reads TGCAGTGCTAAACCGGGACTAGCGGGGGCAGGGGAGCAGTTCTTC.

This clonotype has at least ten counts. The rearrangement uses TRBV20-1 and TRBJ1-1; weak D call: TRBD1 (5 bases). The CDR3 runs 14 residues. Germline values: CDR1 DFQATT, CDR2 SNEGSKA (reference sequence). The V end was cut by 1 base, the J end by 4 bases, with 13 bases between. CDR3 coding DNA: TGCAGTGCTAGAGCTGTAACAGGAGGCACTGAAGCTTTCTTT. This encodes CSARAVTGGTEAFF.

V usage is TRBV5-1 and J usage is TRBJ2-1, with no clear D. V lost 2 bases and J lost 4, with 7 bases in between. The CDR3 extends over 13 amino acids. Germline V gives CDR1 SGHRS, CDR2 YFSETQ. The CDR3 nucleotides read TGCGCCAGCAGCTTCTCAGATTACAATGAGCAGTTCTTC. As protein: CASSFSDYNEQFF.

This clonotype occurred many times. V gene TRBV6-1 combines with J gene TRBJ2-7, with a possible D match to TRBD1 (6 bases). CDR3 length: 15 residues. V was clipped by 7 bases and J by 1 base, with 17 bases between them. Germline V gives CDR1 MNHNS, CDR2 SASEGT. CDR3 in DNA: TGTGCCAGCAACTACGACAGGTCAGGGTCCTACGAGCAGTACTTC. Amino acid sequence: CASNYDRSGSYEQYF.

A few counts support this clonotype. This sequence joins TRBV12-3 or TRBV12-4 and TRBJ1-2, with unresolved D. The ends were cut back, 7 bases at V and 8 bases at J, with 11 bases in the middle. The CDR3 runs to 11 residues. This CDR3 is CASTPGGGYTF. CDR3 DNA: TGTGCCAGCACCCCCGGCGGGGGCTACACCTTC.

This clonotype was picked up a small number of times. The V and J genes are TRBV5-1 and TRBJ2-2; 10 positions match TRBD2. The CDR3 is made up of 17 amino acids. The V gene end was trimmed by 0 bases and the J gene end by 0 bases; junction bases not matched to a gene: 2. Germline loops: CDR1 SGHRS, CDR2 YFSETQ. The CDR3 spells CASSLGGLATNTGELFF. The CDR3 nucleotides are TGCGCCAGCAGCTTGGGGGGACTAGCGACGAACACCGGGGAGCTGTTTTTT.

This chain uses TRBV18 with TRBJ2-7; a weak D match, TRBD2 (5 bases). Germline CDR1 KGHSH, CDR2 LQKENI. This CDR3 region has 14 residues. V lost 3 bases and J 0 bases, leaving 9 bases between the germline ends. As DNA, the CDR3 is TGTGCCAGCTCACCGCGTGGGAGCTCCTACGAGCAGTACTTC. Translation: CASSPRGSSYEQYF.

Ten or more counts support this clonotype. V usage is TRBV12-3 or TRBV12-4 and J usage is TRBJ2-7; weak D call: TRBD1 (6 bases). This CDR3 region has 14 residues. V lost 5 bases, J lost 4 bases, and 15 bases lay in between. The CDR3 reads CASSLQGMEYEQYF. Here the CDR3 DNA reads TGTGCCAGCAGTCTACAGGGAATGGAGTACGAGCAGTACTTC.

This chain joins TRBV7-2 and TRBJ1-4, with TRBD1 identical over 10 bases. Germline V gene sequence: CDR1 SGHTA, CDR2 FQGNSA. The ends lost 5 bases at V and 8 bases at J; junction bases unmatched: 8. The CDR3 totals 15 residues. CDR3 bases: TGTGCCAGCAGCCCTTCGACAGGGGGCCGAGAAAAACTGTTTTTT. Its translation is CASSPSTGGREKLFF.

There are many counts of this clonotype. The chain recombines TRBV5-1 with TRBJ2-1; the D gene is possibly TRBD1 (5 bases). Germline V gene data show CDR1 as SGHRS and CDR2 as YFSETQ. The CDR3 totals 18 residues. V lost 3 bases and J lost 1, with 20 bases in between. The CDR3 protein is CASSSSLGRASSYNEQFF. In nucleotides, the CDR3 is TGCGCCAGCAGCTCGTCCTTGGGGCGCGCGAGTTCCTACAATGAGCAGTTCTTC.

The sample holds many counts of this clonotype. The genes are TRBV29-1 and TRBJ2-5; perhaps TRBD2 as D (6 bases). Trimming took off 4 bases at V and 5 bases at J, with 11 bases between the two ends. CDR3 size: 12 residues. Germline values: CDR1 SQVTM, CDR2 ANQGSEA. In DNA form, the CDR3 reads TGCAGCGTTGTCCAGGGAGGCGAGACCCAGTACTTC. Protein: CSVVQGGETQYF.

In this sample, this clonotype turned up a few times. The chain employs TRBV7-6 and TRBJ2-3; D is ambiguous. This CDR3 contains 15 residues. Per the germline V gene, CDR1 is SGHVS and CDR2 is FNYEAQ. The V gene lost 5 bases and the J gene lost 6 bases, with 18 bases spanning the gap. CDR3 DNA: TGTGCCAGCAGCCCCGCTACCGAAAGGTGGGATACGCAGTATTTT. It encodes CASSPATERWDTQYF.

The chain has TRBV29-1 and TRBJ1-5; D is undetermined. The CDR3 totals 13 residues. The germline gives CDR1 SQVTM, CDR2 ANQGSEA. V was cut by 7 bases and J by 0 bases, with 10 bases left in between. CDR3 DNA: TGCAGCGGGATCGCAGATAGCAATCAGCCCCAGCATTTT. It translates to CSGIADSNQPQHF.

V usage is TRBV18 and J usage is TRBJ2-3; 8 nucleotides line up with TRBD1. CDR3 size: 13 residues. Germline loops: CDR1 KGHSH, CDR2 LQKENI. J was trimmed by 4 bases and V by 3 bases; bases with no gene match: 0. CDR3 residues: CASSPTGADTQYF. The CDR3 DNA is TGTGCCAGCTCACCGACAGGGGCAGATACGCAGTATTTT.

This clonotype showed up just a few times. Written as DNA, the CDR3 is TGTGCCAGCAGACCCGGACAGGGCGGCACCTATGGCTACACCTTC. It is translated as CASRPGQGGTYGYTF. The genes are TRBV6-1 and TRBJ1-2, with TRBD1 matching over 8 bases. Germline CDR1 is MNHNS and CDR2 is SASEGT. V lost 6 bases, J lost 4 bases, and 10 bases stayed unmatched. This CDR3 comprises 15 residues.